A single sample gave rise to the 5 T cell receptor beta chains below, sequenced in a study of T-cell memory formation after mild COVID-19. From the 5' RACE reads, TCRdb called clonotypes with MiXCR, one entry per CDR3 protein. The sample holds approximately 210,000 distinct CDR3 sequences, about 17% seen once. The sample comprised PBMCs or a T cell subset sorted from them (not recorded which). The receptors here all came from an adult woman who had mild COVID-19 (a few samples of this study predate the infection). Cell type and time point are not known.

The V call is TRBV18, the J call TRBJ2-7; tentatively, D is TRBD1 (6 bases). Per germline, CDR1 KGHSH and CDR2 LQKENI. With 10 bases removed from V and 6 bases from J, the gap between germline ends came to 22 bases. The CDR3 has 14 amino acids. The CDR3 region has the DNA TGTGCCACCTTTTCGCCAGGGGTGTCGTCCGAGCAGTACTTC. Encoded protein: CATFSPGVSSEQYF.

There are a few counts of this clonotype. The gene calls are TRBV6-5 and TRBJ1-3; perhaps TRBD1 as D (5 bases). Germline CDR1 is MNHEY and CDR2 is SVGAGI. The CDR3 runs to 16 residues. The germline V and J ends were trimmed by 0 bases and 0 bases, with 9 bases remaining between them. The CDR3 bases are TGTGCCAGCAGTTACTCGCGGGGGTACTCTGGAAACACCATATATTTT. This translates into CASSYSRGYSGNTIYF.

This chain uses TRBV27 with TRBJ1-1, with D possibly being TRBD1 (5 bases). Trimming shortened V by 6 bases and J by 0 bases, and 17 bases separated the two germline ends. The V gene's germline CDR1 is MNHEY and CDR2 SMNVEV (reference sequence). There are 16 residues in the CDR3. The CDR3 DNA reads as TGTGCCAGCAGACCTAACACCGGGACCATGAACACTGAAGCTTTCTTT. It yields the protein CASRPNTGTMNTEAFF.

Only a few counts were recorded for this clonotype. The chain recombines TRBV11-2 with TRBJ2-7, with 11 bases matching TRBD2. Germline V CDR1 and CDR2: SGHAT, FQNNGV. This CDR3 comprises 17 residues. Trimming cost V 5 bases and J 5 bases; bases outside gene matches: 14. DNA of the CDR3: TGTGCCAGCAGCCCTGGTTGGGGTAGCGGGGGGGCCCACGAGCAGTACTTC. Its protein is CASSPGWGSGGAHEQYF.

There are many counts of this clonotype. The V and J genes are TRBV7-3 and TRBJ2-3; the match to TRBD2 covers 7 bases. Germline trimming cut 2 bases from V and 3 bases from J; bases unmatched to any gene: 2. Looked up from germline, CDR1 is SGHTA and CDR2 is FQGTGA. This CDR3 spans 14 amino acids. The CDR3 DNA sequence: TGTGCCAGCAGCTTAGGACTAGTAACAGATACGCAGTATTTT. This encodes CASSLGLVTDTQYF.